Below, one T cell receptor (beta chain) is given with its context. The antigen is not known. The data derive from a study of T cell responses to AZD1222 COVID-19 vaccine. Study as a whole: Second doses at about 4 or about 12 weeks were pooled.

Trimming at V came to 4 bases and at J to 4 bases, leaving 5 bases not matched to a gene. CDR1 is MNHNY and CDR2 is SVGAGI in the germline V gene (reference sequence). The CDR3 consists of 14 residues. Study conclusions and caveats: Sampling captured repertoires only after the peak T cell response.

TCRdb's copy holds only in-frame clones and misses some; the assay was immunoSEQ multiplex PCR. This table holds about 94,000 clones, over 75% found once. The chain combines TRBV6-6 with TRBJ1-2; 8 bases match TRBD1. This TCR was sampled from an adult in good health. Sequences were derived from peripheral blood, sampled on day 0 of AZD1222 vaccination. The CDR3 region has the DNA TGTGCCAGCAGTTCTTCAGACAGGGGCTATGGCTACACCTTC. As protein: CASSSSDRGYGYTF.